This T cell receptor (beta chain) was documented in a study of T cell repertoires in cytomegalovirus infection. Study at large: Indications came from public TCR beta signatures; they pointed to CMV infection and to a matching HLA type.

A single record per CDR3 protein comes from TCRdb applying MiXCR to the reads. The sample yields a few hundred thousand distinct CDR3 sequences, 26% seen once. V was clipped by 3 bases and J by 7 bases; unmatched bases: 5. CDR1 is MGHRA, CDR2 YSYEKL, per germline. The CDR3 extends over 15 amino acids. V gene TRBV4-1 combines with J gene TRBJ2-1; 11 bases fit TRBD2. Input material: PBMCs. This clonotype originated in a human donor in good health (CMV status not recorded). Some clones in this sample may be carry-over from other donors' samples. CDR3 DNA: TGCGCCAGCAGCCAGACTAGCGGGACATTAAATGAGCAGTTCTTC. Translated: CASSQTSGTLNEQFF.